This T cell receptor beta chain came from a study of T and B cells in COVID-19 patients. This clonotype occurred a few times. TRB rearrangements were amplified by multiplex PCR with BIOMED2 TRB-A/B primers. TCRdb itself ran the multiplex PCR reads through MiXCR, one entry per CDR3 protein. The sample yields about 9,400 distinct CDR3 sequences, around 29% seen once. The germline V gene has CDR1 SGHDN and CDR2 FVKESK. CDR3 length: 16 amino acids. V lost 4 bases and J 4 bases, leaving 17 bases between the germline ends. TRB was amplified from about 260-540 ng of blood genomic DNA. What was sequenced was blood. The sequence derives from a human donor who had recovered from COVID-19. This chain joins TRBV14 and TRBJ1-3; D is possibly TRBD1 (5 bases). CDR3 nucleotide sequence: TGTGCCAGCAGCCGCCTGGGACCCCCGGCGGGAAACACCATATATTTT. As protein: CASSRLGPPAGNTIYF.